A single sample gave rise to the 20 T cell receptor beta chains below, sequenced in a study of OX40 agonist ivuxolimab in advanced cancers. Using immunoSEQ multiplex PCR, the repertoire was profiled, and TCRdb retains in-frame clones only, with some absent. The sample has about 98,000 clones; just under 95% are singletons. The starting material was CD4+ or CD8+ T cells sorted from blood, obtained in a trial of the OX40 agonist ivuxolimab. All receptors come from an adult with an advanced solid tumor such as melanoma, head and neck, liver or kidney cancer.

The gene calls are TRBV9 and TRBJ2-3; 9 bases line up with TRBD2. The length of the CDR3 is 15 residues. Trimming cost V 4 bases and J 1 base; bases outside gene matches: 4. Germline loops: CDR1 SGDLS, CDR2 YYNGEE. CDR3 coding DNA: TGTGCCAGCAGCTCCCGCGGGGGGGGCACAGATACGCAGTATTTT. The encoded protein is CASSSRGGGTDTQYF.

CDR3 sequence: CAWKGEGSGSPLHF. The CDR3 DNA reads TGTGCCTGGAAGGGGGAGGGGAGTGGTTCACCCCTCCACTTT. This chain uses TRBV30 with TRBJ1-6, with D possibly matching TRBD1 (6 bases). Germline V CDR1 and CDR2: GTSNPN, SVGIG (reference sequence). The CDR3 has 14 amino acids. Trimming took off 4 bases at V and 9 bases at J, with 16 bases between the two ends.

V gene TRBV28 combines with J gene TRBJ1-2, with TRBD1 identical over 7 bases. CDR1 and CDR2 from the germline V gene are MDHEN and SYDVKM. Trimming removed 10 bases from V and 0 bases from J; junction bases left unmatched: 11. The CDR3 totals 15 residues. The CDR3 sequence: CATHGQGEANYGYTF. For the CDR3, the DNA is TGTGCCACCCATGGGCAGGGGGAAGCTAACTATGGCTACACCTTC.

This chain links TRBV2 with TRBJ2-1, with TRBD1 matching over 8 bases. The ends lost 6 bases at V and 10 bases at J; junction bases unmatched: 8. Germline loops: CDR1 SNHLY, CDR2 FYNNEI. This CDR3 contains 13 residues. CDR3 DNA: TGTGCCAGCAGCGCTGACAGGGGAGGAGAGCAGTTCTTC. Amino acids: CASSADRGGEQFF.

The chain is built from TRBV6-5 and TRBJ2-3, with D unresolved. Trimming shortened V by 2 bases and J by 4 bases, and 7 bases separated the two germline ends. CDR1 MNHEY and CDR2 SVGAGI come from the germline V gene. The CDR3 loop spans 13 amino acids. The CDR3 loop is CASSYRPSDTQYF. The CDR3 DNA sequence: TGTGCCAGCAGTTACCGCCCTTCAGATACGCAGTATTTT.

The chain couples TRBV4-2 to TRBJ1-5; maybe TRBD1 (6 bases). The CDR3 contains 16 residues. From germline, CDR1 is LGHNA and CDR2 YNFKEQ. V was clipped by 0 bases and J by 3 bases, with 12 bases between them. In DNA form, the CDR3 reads TGTGCCAGCAGCCAAGATTTCCCAGGGGCCAATCAGCCCCAGCATTTT. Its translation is CASSQDFPGANQPQHF.

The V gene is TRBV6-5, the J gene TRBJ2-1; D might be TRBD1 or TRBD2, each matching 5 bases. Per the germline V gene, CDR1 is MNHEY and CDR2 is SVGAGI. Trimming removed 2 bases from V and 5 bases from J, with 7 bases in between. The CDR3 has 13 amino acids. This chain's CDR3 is CASSYGGNNEQFF. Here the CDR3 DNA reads TGTGCCAGCAGTTACGGGGGAAACAATGAGCAGTTCTTC.

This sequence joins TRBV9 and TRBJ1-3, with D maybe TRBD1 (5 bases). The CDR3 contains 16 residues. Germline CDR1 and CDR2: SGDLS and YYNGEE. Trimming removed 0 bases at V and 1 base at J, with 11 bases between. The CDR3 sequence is CASSVEGIESGNTIYF. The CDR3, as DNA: TGTGCCAGCAGCGTAGAGGGGATTGAGTCTGGAAACACCATATATTTT. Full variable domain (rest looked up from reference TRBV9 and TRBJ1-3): DSGVTQTPKHLITATGQRVTLRCSPRSGDLSVYWYQQSLDQGLQFLIQYYNGEERAKGNILERFSAQQFPDLHSELNLSSLELGDSALYFCASSVEGIESGNTIYFGEGSWLTVV.

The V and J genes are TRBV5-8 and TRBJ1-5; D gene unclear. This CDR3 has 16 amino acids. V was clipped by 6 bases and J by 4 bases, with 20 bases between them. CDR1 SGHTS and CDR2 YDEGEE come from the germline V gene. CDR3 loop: CASTFLLGPINQPQHF. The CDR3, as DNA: TGTGCCAGCACCTTTCTGCTGGGTCCGATAAATCAGCCCCAGCATTTT.

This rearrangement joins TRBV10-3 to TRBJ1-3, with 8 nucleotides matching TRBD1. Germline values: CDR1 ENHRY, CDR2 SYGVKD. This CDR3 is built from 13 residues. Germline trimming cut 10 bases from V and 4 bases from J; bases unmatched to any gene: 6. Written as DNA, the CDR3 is TGTGCCACAGGACAGGGAATCGGAAACACCATATATTTT. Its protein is CATGQGIGNTIYF.

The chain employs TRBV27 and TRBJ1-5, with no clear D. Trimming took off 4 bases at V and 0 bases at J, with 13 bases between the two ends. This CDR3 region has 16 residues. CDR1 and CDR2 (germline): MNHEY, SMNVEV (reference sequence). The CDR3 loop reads CASSSVLPGSNQPQHF. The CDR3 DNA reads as TGTGCCAGCAGTTCCGTCCTCCCGGGTAGCAATCAGCCCCAGCATTTT.

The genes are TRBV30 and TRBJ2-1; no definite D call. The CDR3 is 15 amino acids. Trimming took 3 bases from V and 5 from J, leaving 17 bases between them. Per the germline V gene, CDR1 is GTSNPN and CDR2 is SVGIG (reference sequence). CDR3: CAWRPSPDLDNEQFF. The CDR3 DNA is TGTGCCTGGAGACCTAGTCCAGACTTGGACAATGAGCAGTTCTTC.

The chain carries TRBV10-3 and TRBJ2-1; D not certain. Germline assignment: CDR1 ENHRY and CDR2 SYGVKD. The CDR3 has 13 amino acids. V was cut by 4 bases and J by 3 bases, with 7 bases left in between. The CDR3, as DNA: TGTGCCATCAGTGTTGGCCTCTACAATGAGCAGTTCTTC. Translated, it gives CAISVGLYNEQFF.

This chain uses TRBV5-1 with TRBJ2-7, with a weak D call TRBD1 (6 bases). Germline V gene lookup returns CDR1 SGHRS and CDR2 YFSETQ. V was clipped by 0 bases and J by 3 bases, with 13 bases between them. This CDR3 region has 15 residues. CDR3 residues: CASSLGAGASYEQYV. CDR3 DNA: TGCGCCAGCAGCTTGGGGGCAGGGGCGAGCTACGAGCAGTACGTC.

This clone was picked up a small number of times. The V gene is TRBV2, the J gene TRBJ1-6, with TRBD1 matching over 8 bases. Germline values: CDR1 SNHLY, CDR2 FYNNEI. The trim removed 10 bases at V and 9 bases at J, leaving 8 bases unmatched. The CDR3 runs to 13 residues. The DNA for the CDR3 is TGTGCCACCTCGGACAGGGCAGCTTCACCCCTCCACTTT. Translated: CATSDRAASPLHF.

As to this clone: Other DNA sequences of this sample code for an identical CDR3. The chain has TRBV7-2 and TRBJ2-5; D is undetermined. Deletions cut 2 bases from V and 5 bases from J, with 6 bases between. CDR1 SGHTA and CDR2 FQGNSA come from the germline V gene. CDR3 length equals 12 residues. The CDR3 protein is CASSLLRETQYF. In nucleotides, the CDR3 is TGTGCCAGCAGCTTATTACGGGAGACCCAGTACTTC.

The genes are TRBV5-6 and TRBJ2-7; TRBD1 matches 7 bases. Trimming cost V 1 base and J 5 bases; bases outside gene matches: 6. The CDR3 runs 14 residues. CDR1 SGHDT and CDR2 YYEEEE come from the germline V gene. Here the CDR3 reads CASSLWQGVNEQYF. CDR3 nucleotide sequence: TGTGCCAGCAGCTTGTGGCAGGGGGTGAACGAGCAGTACTTC.

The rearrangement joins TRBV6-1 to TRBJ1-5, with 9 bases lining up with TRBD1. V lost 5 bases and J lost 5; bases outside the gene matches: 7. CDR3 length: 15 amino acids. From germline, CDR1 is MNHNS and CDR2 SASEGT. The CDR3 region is CASSSGQGSYQPQHF. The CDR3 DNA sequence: TGTGCCAGCAGTTCGGGACAGGGCTCTTATCAGCCCCAGCATTTT.

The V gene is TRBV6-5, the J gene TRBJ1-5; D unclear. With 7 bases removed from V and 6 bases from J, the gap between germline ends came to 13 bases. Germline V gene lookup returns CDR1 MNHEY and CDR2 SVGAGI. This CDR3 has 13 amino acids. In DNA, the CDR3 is TGTGCCAGCACCTCCTTCGGTGGTCAGCCCCAGCATTTT. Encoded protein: CASTSFGGQPQHF.

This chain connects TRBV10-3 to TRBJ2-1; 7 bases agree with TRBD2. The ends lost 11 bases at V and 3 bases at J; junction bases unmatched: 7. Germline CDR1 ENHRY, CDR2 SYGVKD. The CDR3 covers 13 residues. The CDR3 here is CASRAGNYNEQFF. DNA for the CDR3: TGTGCCTCCAGAGCGGGGAACTACAATGAGCAGTTCTTC.